These 14 T cell receptor beta chains were sequenced from one sample in a study of blood T cells in healthy people across ages. Combining a sample-barcoded 5' primer with a J-beta primer mix, a second PCR ran for 7 to 11 cycles. TCRdb reprocessed the 5' RACE reads via MiXCR and lists one record per CDR3 protein. This repertoire shows about 780,000 distinct CDR3 sequences, 35% to 50% found once; its top ten account for 15% to 20%. Sequenced: blood. The receptors were gathered from a man older than 75 in good health.

CDR3: CASSPHAVFGYTF. In DNA form, the CDR3 reads TGTGCCAGCAGCCCTCACGCAGTTTTCGGCTACACCTTC. The V call is TRBV7-2, the J call TRBJ1-2; no definite D call. Germline-derived CDR1 and CDR2 are SGHTA and FQGNSA. Trimming stripped 5 bases from V and 8 bases from J, with 15 bases between. The CDR3 sequence is 13 residues long.

The V gene is TRBV4-3, the J gene TRBJ2-1; D is unresolved. This CDR3 has 16 amino acids. V dropped 0 bases and J dropped 3 bases, with 12 bases sitting between them. Germline V gene lookup returns CDR1 LGHNA and CDR2 YSLEER. CDR3 sequence reads: CASSQDTDGFYNEQFF. The CDR3 DNA reads as TGCGCCAGCAGCCAAGATACGGACGGATTCTACAATGAGCAGTTCTTC.

The rearrangement uses TRBV9 and TRBJ1-2; 8 bases match TRBD1. Germline CDR1 SGDLS, CDR2 YYNGEE. Trimming removed 3 bases from V and 7 bases from J; junction bases left unmatched: 8. The CDR3 covers 14 residues. The CDR3 loop reads CASSADPGGCGYTF. In DNA form, the CDR3 reads TGTGCCAGCAGCGCCGACCCAGGGGGCTGTGGCTACACCTTC.

This clonotype appeared a few times. The genes are TRBV3-1 and TRBJ2-7; a possible D gene is TRBD2 (5 bases). The CDR3 is made up of 15 amino acids. The V gene's germline CDR1 is LGHDT and CDR2 YNNKEL (reference sequence). Trimming cost V 0 bases and J 3 bases, with 12 bases left between them. CDR3 sequence reads: CASSQDGSGFYEQYF. The CDR3 DNA sequence: TGTGCCAGCAGCCAAGATGGAAGCGGATTCTACGAGCAGTACTTC.

This chain connects TRBV6-2 or TRBV6-3 to TRBJ2-5; no reliable D call. The V end lost 6 bases, the J end lost 5 bases, and 10 bases lay between the germline ends. The germline gives CDR1 MNHEY, CDR2 SVGEGT. The CDR3 loop spans 12 amino acids. The CDR3 reads CASSASSETQYF. In nucleotides, the CDR3 is TGTGCCAGCAGCGCTAGTTCGGAGACCCAGTACTTC.

Comments on this clonotype: One end of the junction does not line up with germline, which may come from a read error. The chain couples TRBV20-1 to TRBJ2-7; D call uncertain. Germline-derived CDR1 and CDR2 are DFQATT and SNEGSKA (reference sequence). The CDR3 sequence is 13 residues long. CDR3 sequence: CSASGQFSCEQYF. In DNA, the CDR3 is TGCAGTGCTAGTGGGCAGTTCTCCTGCGAGCAGTACTTC.

Only a few counts were recorded for this clonotype. The genes are TRBV29-1 and TRBJ2-3; 12 bases agree with TRBD2. Germline values: CDR1 SQVTM, CDR2 ANQGSEA. V lost 4 bases, J lost 9 bases, and 5 bases stayed unmatched. This CDR3 comprises 13 residues. In nucleotides, the CDR3 is TGCAGCGTTGGTCTAGCGGGAGGGCCGACGCAGTATTTT. Protein product: CSVGLAGGPTQYF.

The chain employs TRBV6-2 or TRBV6-3 and TRBJ2-7, with D perhaps TRBD1 (5 bases). The ends were cut back, 3 bases at V and 0 bases at J, with 6 bases in the middle. CDR1 MNHEY and CDR2 SVGEGT come from the germline V gene. The CDR3 has 13 residues. This CDR3 is CASSYGASYEQYF. The CDR3 nucleotides are TGTGCCAGCAGTTATGGGGCCTCCTACGAGCAGTACTTC.

This clonotype has only a few counts. This sequence joins TRBV2 and TRBJ1-2; possible D gene TRBD1, 5 bases. The CDR3 has 14 amino acids. V dropped 6 bases and J dropped 3 bases, with 14 bases sitting between them. Germline V CDR1 and CDR2: SNHLY, FYNNEI. CDR3 nucleotide sequence: TGTGCCAGCAGAAATAAGGGGCCGTACTATGGCTACACCTTC. Amino acids: CASRNKGPYYGYTF.

In this sample, this clonotype turned up a few times. V and J are TRBV27 and TRBJ2-7, with TRBD2 matching 13 bases. There are 18 residues in the CDR3. Trimming took 2 bases from V and 1 from J; bases not matched to a gene: 8. Germline CDR1 reads MNHEY; CDR2 reads SMNVEV (reference sequence). CDR3 coding DNA: TGTGCCAGCAGTTTACGGGGTTCGGGACTAGCGGGATCCTACGAGCAGTACTTC. Protein product: CASSLRGSGLAGSYEQYF.

This clonotype was recorded at least ten times. This chain connects TRBV10-3 to TRBJ2-3; D is perhaps TRBD1 or TRBD2 (6 bases each). CDR1 and CDR2 from the germline V gene are ENHRY and SYGVKD. The CDR3 has 18 amino acids. Trimming cost V 0 bases and J 2 bases, with 18 bases left between them. CDR3 residues: CAISESRGGRGNTDTQYF. CDR3 DNA: TGTGCCATCAGTGAGTCGCGAGGGGGGCGCGGGAACACAGATACGCAGTATTTT.

The gene calls are TRBV28 and TRBJ2-7; D is unclear. The length of the CDR3 is 13 residues. Germline V CDR1 and CDR2: MDHEN, SYDVKM. V was pared by 8 bases and J by 3 bases, with 14 bases between. The CDR3 DNA follows: TGTGCCAGCCAACCATCAGGTTTCTACGAGCAGTACTTC. This translates into CASQPSGFYEQYF.

This chain links TRBV9 with TRBJ2-5, with 8 positions matching TRBD2. The CDR3 covers 16 residues. Germline values: CDR1 SGDLS, CDR2 YYNGEE. Germline trimming cut 0 bases from V and 1 base from J; bases unmatched to any gene: 5. The CDR3 is CASSVASAGAQETQYF. The CDR3 DNA is TGTGCCAGCAGCGTAGCGTCAGCGGGGGCCCAAGAGACCCAGTACTTC.

This clonotype has more than one count but fewer than ten. The chain combines TRBV5-1 with TRBJ2-1, with no clear D. V lost 0 bases and J lost 7, with 11 bases in between. Germline CDR1 SGHRS, CDR2 YFSETQ. The CDR3 loop spans 14 amino acids. CDR3 nucleotides: TGCGCCAGCAGCTTGGCCAGCCTATTGAATGAGCAGTTCTTC. This codes for CASSLASLLNEQFF.